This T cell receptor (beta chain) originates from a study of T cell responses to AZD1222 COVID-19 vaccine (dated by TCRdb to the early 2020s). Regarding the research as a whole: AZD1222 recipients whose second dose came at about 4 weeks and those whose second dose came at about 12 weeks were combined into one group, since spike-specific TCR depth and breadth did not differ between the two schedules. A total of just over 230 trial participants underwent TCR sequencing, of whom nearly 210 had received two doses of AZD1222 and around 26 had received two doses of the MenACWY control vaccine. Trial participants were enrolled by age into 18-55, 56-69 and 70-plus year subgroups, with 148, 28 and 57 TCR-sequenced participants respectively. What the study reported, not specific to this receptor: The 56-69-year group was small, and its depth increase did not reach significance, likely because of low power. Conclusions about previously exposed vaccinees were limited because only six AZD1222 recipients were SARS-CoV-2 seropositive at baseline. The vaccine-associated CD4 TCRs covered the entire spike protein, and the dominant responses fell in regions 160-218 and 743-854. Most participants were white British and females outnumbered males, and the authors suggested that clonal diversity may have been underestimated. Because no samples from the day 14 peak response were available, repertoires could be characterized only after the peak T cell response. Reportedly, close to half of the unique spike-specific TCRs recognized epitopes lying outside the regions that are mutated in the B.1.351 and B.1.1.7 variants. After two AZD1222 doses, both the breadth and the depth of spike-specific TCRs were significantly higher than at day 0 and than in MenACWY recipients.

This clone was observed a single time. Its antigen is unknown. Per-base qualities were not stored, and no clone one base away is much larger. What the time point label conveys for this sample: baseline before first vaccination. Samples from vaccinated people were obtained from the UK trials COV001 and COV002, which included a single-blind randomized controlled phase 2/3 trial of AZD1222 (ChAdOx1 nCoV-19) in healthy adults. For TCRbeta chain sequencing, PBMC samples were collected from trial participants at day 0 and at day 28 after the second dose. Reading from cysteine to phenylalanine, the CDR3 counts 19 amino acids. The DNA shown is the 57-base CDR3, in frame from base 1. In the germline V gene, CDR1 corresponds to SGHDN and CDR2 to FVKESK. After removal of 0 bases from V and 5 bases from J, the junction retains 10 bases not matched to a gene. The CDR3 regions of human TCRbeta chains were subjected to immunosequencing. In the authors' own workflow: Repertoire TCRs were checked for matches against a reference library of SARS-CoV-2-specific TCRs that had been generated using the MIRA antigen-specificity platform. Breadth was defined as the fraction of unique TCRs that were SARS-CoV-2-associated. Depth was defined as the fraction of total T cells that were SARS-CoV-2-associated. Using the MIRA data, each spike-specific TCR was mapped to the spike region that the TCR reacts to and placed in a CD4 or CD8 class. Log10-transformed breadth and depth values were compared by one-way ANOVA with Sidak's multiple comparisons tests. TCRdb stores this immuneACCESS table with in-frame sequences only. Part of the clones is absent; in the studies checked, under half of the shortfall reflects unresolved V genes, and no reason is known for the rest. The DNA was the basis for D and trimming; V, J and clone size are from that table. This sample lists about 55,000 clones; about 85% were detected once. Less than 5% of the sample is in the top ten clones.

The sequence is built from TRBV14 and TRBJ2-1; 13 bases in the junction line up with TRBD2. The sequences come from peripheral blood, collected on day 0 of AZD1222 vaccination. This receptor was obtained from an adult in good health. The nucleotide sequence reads TGTGCCAGCAGCCAAGATAGGAGGGGACTAGCGGGGTTTCACAATGAGCAGTTCTTC. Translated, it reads CASSQDRRGLAGFHNEQFF.